These 26 T cell receptor beta chains were sequenced from one sample in a study of CD8 T cells in ankylosing spondylitis. MiXCR was run by TCRdb on the 5' RACE reads, yielding one entry per CDR3 protein. Of approximately 350,000 distinct CDR3 sequences in the sample, approximately 14% were seen once. Sequenced material: blood, either unsorted or a sorted T cell fraction (not recorded which). The receptors stem from a male donor with ankylosing spondylitis or in good health (not recorded which).

This clonotype was counted between two and nine times. This chain connects TRBV12-3 or TRBV12-4 to TRBJ1-5; D is possibly TRBD1 (5 bases). V lost 1 base, J lost 6 bases, and 7 bases lay in between. The CDR3 has 13 amino acids. CDR3 protein: CASSLVRGQPQHF. The CDR3 region has the DNA TGTGCCAGCAGTTTAGTGAGGGGTCAGCCCCAGCATTTT.

This clonotype was picked up many times. The V call is TRBV5-1, the J call TRBJ2-7, with 9 nucleotides matching TRBD1. The V gene end was trimmed by 2 bases and the J gene end by 4 bases; junction bases not matched to a gene: 4. This CDR3 is 14 amino acids long. Germline V gene lookup returns CDR1 SGHRS and CDR2 YFSETQ. CDR3 coding DNA: TGCGCCAGCAGCTTCTCGGGACAGGGATACGAGCAGTACTTC. Protein product: CASSFSGQGYEQYF.

V usage is TRBV5-1 and J usage is TRBJ2-5, with D unclear. V gave up 6 bases and J gave up 7 bases, with 19 bases separating them. The CDR3 is 14 residues long. CDR1 is SGHRS and CDR2 is YFSETQ in the germline V gene. CDR3 region: CASTTFRDSGTQYF. The CDR3 coding sequence is TGCGCCAGCACGACCTTTAGAGATTCAGGGACCCAGTACTTC.

The chain has TRBV5-4 and TRBJ2-5; D perhaps matches TRBD1 (5 bases). The CDR3 runs 14 residues. V dropped 2 bases and J dropped 5 bases, with 13 bases sitting between them. The germline V gene encodes CDR1 SGHNT and CDR2 YYREEE (reference sequence). This CDR3 reads CASSFNTGWETQYF. CDR3 bases: TGTGCCAGCAGCTTTAATACAGGATGGGAGACCCAGTACTTC. The full variable domain, with the rest looked up from reference TRBV5-4 and TRBJ2-5, is ETGVTQSPTHLIKTRGQQVTLRCSSQSGHNTVSWYQQALGQGPQFIFQYYREEENGRGNFPPRFSGLQFPNYSSELNVNALELDDSALYLCASSFNTGWETQYFGPGTRLLVL.

This chain links TRBV10-3 with TRBJ1-2, with D possibly matching TRBD1 (6 bases). CDR3 length: 15 amino acids. Between the trimmed V and J ends, which lost 0 bases and 3 bases, there was a span of 11 bases. In germline, CDR1 is ENHRY, CDR2 SYGVKD. CDR3 in DNA: TGTGCCATCAGTGAGTCTGGCTGGACAGACTATGGCTACACCTTC. Amino acids: CAISESGWTDYGYTF.

This clonotype occurred a few times. This chain connects TRBV20-1 to TRBJ2-1; TRBD1 is a possible D gene (6 bases). V lost 2 bases and J 6 bases, leaving 20 bases between the germline ends. Germline CDR1 DFQATT, CDR2 SNEGSKA (reference sequence). The CDR3 covers 16 residues. The CDR3, as DNA: TGCAGTGCTAGACCCCCGGAGAGGGGGTACATCAATGAGCAGTTCTTC. Its translation: CSARPPERGYINEQFF.

The sample holds many counts of this clonotype. V usage is TRBV7-2 and J usage is TRBJ2-3; a possible D gene is TRBD2 (6 bases). The CDR3 runs to 13 residues. V was pared by 5 bases and J by 8 bases, with 14 bases between. The germline CDR1 and CDR2 sequences are SGHTA and FQGNSA. For the CDR3, the DNA is TGTGCCAGCAGCCCGGGGGAAGTGGGTACGCAGTATTTT. Its translation is CASSPGEVGTQYF.

The chain carries TRBV6-2 or TRBV6-3 and TRBJ1-1; D uncertain. Germline values: CDR1 MNHEY, CDR2 SVGEGT. The CDR3 has 11 residues. The V gene lost 4 bases and the J gene lost 10 bases, with 10 bases spanning the gap. CDR3 protein: CASSSQAGAFF. DNA of the CDR3: TGTGCCAGCAGTTCCCAGGCTGGAGCTTTCTTT.

This clonotype occurred a few times. The DNA of the CDR3 is TGCGCCAGCAGCTTGGACTTAGCGGGGGAGGGCAATGAGCAGTTCTTC. Amino acids: CASSLDLAGEGNEQFF. The rearrangement joins TRBV5-1 to TRBJ2-1; 9 nucleotides agree with TRBD2. Trimming took 0 bases from V and 6 from J; bases not matched to a gene: 7. CDR3 size: 16 residues. Germline CDR1 SGHRS, CDR2 YFSETQ.

The J gene is TRBJ2-3, the V gene TRBV11-2; unclear D gene. V gave up 7 bases and J gave up 3 bases, with 14 bases separating them. The CDR3 is 14 amino acids. CDR1 is SGHAT, CDR2 FQNNGV, per germline. This chain's CDR3 is CASNLDWRTDTQYF. The CDR3 DNA is TGTGCCAGCAACCTAGACTGGAGAACAGATACGCAGTATTTT.

This rearrangement joins TRBV12-3 or TRBV12-4 to TRBJ2-1, with D perhaps matching TRBD1 or TRBD2 (5 bases each). The CDR3 is made up of 15 amino acids. V shed 7 bases and J shed 7 bases, with 20 bases lying between them. CDR3 sequence (DNA): TGTGCCAGCACCTGGGGGTCTTTAGGGGCGAATGAGCAGTTCTTC. Translating it yields CASTWGSLGANEQFF.

In this sample, this clonotype turned up a few times. This chain joins TRBV10-3 and TRBJ2-1, with 7 bases aligning to TRBD2. J was trimmed by 0 bases and V by 0 bases; bases with no gene match: 5. The CDR3 totals 17 residues. Germline V gives CDR1 ENHRY, CDR2 SYGVKD. In nucleotides, the CDR3 is TGTGCCATCAGTGAGTCTGGCGGGAGTCTCTCCTACAATGAGCAGTTCTTC. Its translation is CAISESGGSLSYNEQFF.

The chain carries TRBV10-2 and TRBJ2-4; 12 nucleotides align to TRBD1. The V gene end was trimmed by 0 bases and the J gene end by 7 bases; junction bases not matched to a gene: 4. The germline gives CDR1 WSHSY, CDR2 SAAADI. The CDR3 runs to 16 residues. CDR3 in amino acids: CASSESGQGAINIQYF. In nucleotides, the CDR3 is TGCGCCAGCAGTGAGTCGGGACAGGGGGCCATCAACATTCAGTACTTC.

V usage is TRBV10-3 and J usage is TRBJ2-2, with 12 positions matching TRBD2. The CDR3 has 17 residues. After removal of 2 bases from V and 6 bases from J, the junction contained 7 bases not matched to a gene. The germline gives CDR1 ENHRY, CDR2 SYGVKD. CDR3 DNA: TGTGCCATCAGTGAGGAGGGTCCTAGCGGGAGGGCCGGGGAGCTGTTTTTT. Translating gives CAISEEGPSGRAGELFF.

This clonotype was observed a handful of times. The chain is built from TRBV5-5 and TRBJ1-5; 7 nucleotides align to TRBD1. V dropped 3 bases and J dropped 1; count of bases not matched to a gene: 4. This CDR3 has 15 amino acids. Germline values: CDR1 SGHKS, CDR2 YYEKEE (reference sequence). The CDR3 region is CASSSGQKSNQPQHF. CDR3 bases: TGTGCCAGCAGCTCGGGACAGAAAAGCAATCAGCCCCAGCATTTT.

This clonotype came up a few times. The chain employs TRBV20-1 and TRBJ2-7, with D perhaps matching TRBD1 (7 bases). CDR1 and CDR2 (germline): DFQATT, SNEGSKA (reference sequence). This CDR3 is 15 amino acids long. V lost 5 bases and J 1 base, leaving 18 bases between the germline ends. The CDR3 nucleotides are TGCAGTGCTGGGGGGCTGACAGGGCTTTCCTACGAGCAGTACTTC. Its protein is CSAGGLTGLSYEQYF.

This clonotype was seen a handful of times. The chain is built from TRBV10-3 and TRBJ1-2; the match to TRBD1 covers 9 bases. This CDR3 contains 17 residues. Germline V gene lookup returns CDR1 ENHRY and CDR2 SYGVKD. V lost 3 bases to trimming and J lost 8 bases; unmatched junction nucleotides: 16. The CDR3 protein is CAISDLTTKGQGRGYTF. CDR3 nucleotides: TGTGCCATCAGTGACCTTACGACCAAGGGACAGGGAAGAGGCTACACCTTC.

At least ten counts were recorded for this clonotype. The CDR3 here is CASSLVSTEAFF. The CDR3 DNA reads as TGTGCCAGCAGTTTAGTCTCCACTGAAGCTTTCTTT. This chain links TRBV12-3 or TRBV12-4 with TRBJ1-1; D gene uncertain. Trimming took 1 base from V and 4 from J, leaving 4 bases between them. The CDR3 has 12 residues.

A few counts support this clonotype. J is TRBJ1-3 and V is TRBV9; D gene unclear. The CDR3 totals 17 residues. V shed 0 bases and J shed 0 bases, with 13 bases lying between them. From germline, CDR1 is SGDLS and CDR2 YYNGEE. The CDR3 region has the DNA TGTGCCAGCAGCGTAGATGGAGGTAGTAGCTCTGGAAACACCATATATTTT. It translates to CASSVDGGSSSGNTIYF.

The chain employs TRBV12-3 or TRBV12-4 and TRBJ1-4; 7 nucleotides match TRBD1. The CDR3 consists of 14 residues. The J segment lost 3 bases and the V segment lost 6 bases, leaving 4 bases of the junction unmatched. The DNA for the CDR3 is TGTGCCAGCAGATCGGGACAGTCTAATGAAAAACTGTTTTTT. Encoded protein: CASRSGQSNEKLFF.

This clonotype has a single count. The chain uses TRBV27 and TRBJ2-5; D possibly matches TRBD1 or TRBD2 (9 bases each). CDR3 size: 16 residues. V gave up 6 bases and J gave up 7 bases, with 24 bases separating them. Germline V gene data show CDR1 as MNHEY and CDR2 as SMNVEV (reference sequence). CDR3: CASSRNSGGQGGTQYF. DNA for the CDR3: TGTGCCAGCAGCCGCAATAGCGGGGGACAGGGTGGGACCCAGTACTTC.

J is TRBJ1-4 and V is TRBV5-1; the D gene is possibly TRBD1 (5 bases). Germline loops: CDR1 SGHRS, CDR2 YFSETQ. The CDR3 consists of 14 residues. V gave up 0 bases and J gave up 2 bases, with 5 bases separating them. The CDR3 loop reads CASSLEGTNEKLFF. CDR3 DNA: TGCGCCAGCAGCTTGGAGGGGACTAATGAAAAACTGTTTTTT.

This chain links TRBV4-1 with TRBJ2-5, with D perhaps matching TRBD2 (7 bases). CDR3 size: 18 residues. V lost 1 base to trimming and J lost 4 bases, with 22 bases between them. From germline, CDR1 is MGHRA and CDR2 YSYEKL. Written as DNA, the CDR3 is TGCGCCAGCAGCCAAGGTAGAAATTTGCGGGGGCTAGGAGAGACCCAGTACTTC. It translates to CASSQGRNLRGLGETQYF.

The chain links TRBV5-6 to TRBJ1-1, with TRBD1 matching over 9 bases. This CDR3 spans 13 amino acids. The germline V gene encodes CDR1 SGHDT and CDR2 YYEEEE. V shed 0 bases, J shed 11 bases, and the junction held 5 bases outside the gene matches. The CDR3 nucleotides are TGTGCCAGCAGCTTGGAAACAGGGGGCAACGCTTTCTTT. Its protein product is CASSLETGGNAFF.

This clonotype was detected a few times. V gene TRBV11-2 combines with J gene TRBJ1-1; 7 nucleotides align to TRBD1. Germline V lookup: CDR1 SGHAT, CDR2 FQNNGV. The CDR3 extends over 17 amino acids. With 1 base clipped from V and 6 bases from J, the junction kept 14 bases outside the gene matches. The CDR3 DNA sequence: TGTGCCAGCAGCTTAGTCGGTGCGACGACAGGGCTCGCTGAAGCTTTCTTT. This translates into CASSLVGATTGLAEAFF.

This clonotype turned up a few times. The V gene is TRBV12-3 or TRBV12-4, the J gene TRBJ1-2, with 7 bases fitting TRBD1. This CDR3 has 15 amino acids. V shed 0 bases, J shed 8 bases, and the junction held 9 bases outside the gene matches. CDR3 amino acids: CASSLAQGTYKGYTF. The CDR3 bases are TGTGCCAGCAGTTTAGCACAGGGGACCTATAAAGGCTACACCTTC.